This is a list of T cell receptor beta chains from one sample in a study of CD4 T cells in relation to SARS-CoV-2 and coronaviruses. No antigen has been assigned to these receptors. Here immunoSEQ multiplex PCR was the method, and the copy in TCRdb shows in-frame clones only, minus some. The sample includes approximately 30,000 clones, around two thirds of them seen just once. Sequenced input: CD4+ T cells from PBMCs, cultured in vitro. All receptors derive from a human donor in good health. The CDR3 runs from the conserved cysteine through the conserved F or W. A D gene is named only where the DNA matches it firmly. Clone size is stated in some rows and not others, as once, few, many or a class when expanded.

>NA|NA|TRBJ2-2|TRBV7-6
TGTGCCAGCAGCTTAGGGCGGGTGAACACCGGGGAGCTGTTTTTT
CASSLGRVNTGELFF
>NA|NA|TRBJ2-3|TRBV21-1
TGTGCCAGCAGCTCGAACTCCCTAGCGGGGAAGAGTTTAGATACGCAGTATTTT
CASSSNSLAGKSLDTQYF
>NA|NA|TRBJ1-3|TRBV4-2
TGTGCCAGCAGCCAAGACCAGGGCGCGAATGGAAACACCATATATTTT
CASSQDQGANGNTIYF
>NA|NA|TRBJ2-1|TRBV4-2
TGTGCCAGCAGCCAAGATTGGTACAATGAGCAGTTCTTC
CASSQDWYNEQFF
>TRBD2|NA|TRBJ2-2|TRBV2
TGTGCCAGCAGTGAAGGACTAGCGGGAGGACCAAACACCGGGGAGCTGTTTTTT
CASSEGLAGGPNTGELFF
>NA|NA|TRBJ1-2|TRBV2
TGTGCCAGCAGTGTAGACAATCTGTACGGCTACACCTTC
CASSVDNLYGYTF
>TRBD2|once|TRBJ2-1|TRBV7-8
TGTGCCAGCAGCTCCCCGGGGGAGCGGGGGGCCGCCTACAATGAGCAGTTCTTC
CASSSPGERGAAYNEQFF
>NA|NA|TRBJ2-5|TRBV19
TGTGCCAGTAGTCGACACATCCAAGAGACCCAGTACTTC
CASSRHIQETQYF
>NA|NA|TRBJ2-2|TRBV7-6
TGTGCCAGCAGCTTAGTTAGGGGCGGGGAGCTGTTTTTT
CASSLVRGGELFF
>NA|few|TRBJ2-7|TRBV4-3
TGCGCCAGCAGCCGCAAGTCTACAGGGTTCTCCTACGAGCAGTACTTC
CASSRKSTGFSYEQYF
>NA|NA|TRBJ2-5|TRBV20-1
TGCAGTGCTAGTCTCTCAGAGGAGACCCAGTACTTC
CSASLSEETQYF
>NA|NA|TRBJ2-6|TRBV7-2
TGTGCCAGCAGCCCGAGGGTAATTGGCTCCTCTGGGGCCAACGTCCTGACTTTC
CASSPRVIGSSGANVLTF
>TRBD1|once|TRBJ2-2|TRBV4-3
TGCGCCAGCAGCCAGCAACCACCGGGACAGGGCACTACCTTCGCGAACACCGGGGAGCTGTTTTTT
CASSQQPPGQGTTFANTGELFF
>TRBD1|NA|TRBJ2-7|TRBV19
TGTGCCAGTAGTTCCTCCGAGGGACAGGGGCTCTCCTACGAGCAGTACTTC
CASSSSEGQGLSYEQYF
>TRBD1|NA|TRBJ1-2|TRBV18
TGTGCCAGCTCACGACAGGGTGACTATGGCTACACCTTC
CASSRQGDYGYTF
>NA|NA|TRBJ1-2|TRBV12-3/TRBV12-4
TGTGCCAGCAGTTTAGATGGGGCTACTGGCTACACCTTC
CASSLDGATGYTF
>NA|NA|TRBJ1-5|TRBV19
TGTGCCAGTAGTATTGGGGCAGGTGGGCAGCCCCAGCATTTT
CASSIGAGGQPQHF
>NA|NA|TRBJ1-5|TRBV19
TGTGCCAGTTTTAAGGGGGACTCCCTTCTCGGACCTTATAGCAATCAGCCCCAGCATTTT
CASFKGDSLLGPYSNQPQHF
>NA|NA|TRBJ1-5|TRBV4-3
TGCGCCAGCAGCCAAGATTGGCAGGGTTGGAGTCAGCCCCAGCATTTT
CASSQDWQGWSQPQHF
>NA|NA|TRBJ2-5|TRBV9
TGTGCCAGCAGCGTAGCTACGGGGGGGGTCGGGACAGATCAAGAGACCCAGTACTTC
CASSVATGGVGTDQETQYF
>NA|few|TRBJ1-2|TRBV21-1
TGTGCCAGCAGCTCTCGGGACAGGGATCACTATGGCTACACCTTC
CASSSRDRDHYGYTF
>TRBD1|NA|TRBJ1-6|TRBV9
TGTGCCAGCAGCGTACGACAGGGAGATTCACCCCTCCACTTT
CASSVRQGDSPLHF
>NA|NA|TRBJ2-1|TRBV7-2
TGTGCCAGCAGCTTACCAGGGAATGAGCAGTTCTTC
CASSLPGNEQFF